The clone carrying this TCR beta chain has a count of ten or more. Its specificity is not known. The time point here: newly diagnosed GD, antithyroid drugs for less than 3 months. Extracted PBMC RNA gave rise to the TCR library. EDTA tubes held approximately 8.8 milliliters of peripheral blood from each patient. Researchers made TCR beta libraries by using iRepertoire HTBI primers and running Arm-PCR on CDR3 regions. TCRdb reprocessed the multiplex PCR reads with MiXCR, giving one entry per CDR3 protein. This sample has under 700,000 distinct CDR3 sequences, with about 15% found just once. The data stem from a study of regulatory T cells in long-lasting Graves disease. Study-level points and caveats: The number of shared public clonotypes was higher in persistent patients (2,741) than new patients (more than 850). Persistent disease favored TRBV28, TRBJ1-2 and TRBJ2-5. Persistent-disease Graves' patients showed less TCR diversity than new cases.

The CDR3 has 15 residues. The germline V and J ends were trimmed by 0 bases and 4 bases, with 12 bases remaining between them. This same sample was also taken into another study, of T cells in Graves' hyperthyroidism and ophthalmopathy.

The sample was peripheral blood mononuclear cells (PBMCs), taken at new diagnosis, from a patient treated with antithyroid drugs. This receptor was obtained from a woman aged 35-65 years with Graves disease. The chain is built from TRBV12-3 or TRBV12-4 and TRBJ1-1; D is unresolved. CDR3 residues: CASSLAKEGGTEAFF. The CDR3 nucleotides read TGTGCCAGCAGTTTAGCGAAGGAGGGAGGCACTGAAGCTTTCTTT.